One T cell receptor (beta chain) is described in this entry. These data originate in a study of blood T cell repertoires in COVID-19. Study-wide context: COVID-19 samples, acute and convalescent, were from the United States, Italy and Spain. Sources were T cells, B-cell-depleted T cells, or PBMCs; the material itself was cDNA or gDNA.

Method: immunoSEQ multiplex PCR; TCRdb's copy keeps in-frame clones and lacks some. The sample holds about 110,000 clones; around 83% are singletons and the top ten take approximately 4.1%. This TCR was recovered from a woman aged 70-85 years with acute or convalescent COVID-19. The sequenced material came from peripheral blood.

The CDR3 region has the DNA TGCAGTGCCAGTACAGGCTATAACCTTCTCTACGAGCAGTACTTC. Translation: CSASTGYNLLYEQYF. This chain links TRBV20-1 with TRBJ2-7; D is possibly TRBD1 (5 bases). Germline values: CDR1 DFQATT, CDR2 SNEGSKA (reference sequence). V lost 6 bases and J 3 bases, leaving 21 bases between the germline ends. The CDR3 extends over 15 amino acids.